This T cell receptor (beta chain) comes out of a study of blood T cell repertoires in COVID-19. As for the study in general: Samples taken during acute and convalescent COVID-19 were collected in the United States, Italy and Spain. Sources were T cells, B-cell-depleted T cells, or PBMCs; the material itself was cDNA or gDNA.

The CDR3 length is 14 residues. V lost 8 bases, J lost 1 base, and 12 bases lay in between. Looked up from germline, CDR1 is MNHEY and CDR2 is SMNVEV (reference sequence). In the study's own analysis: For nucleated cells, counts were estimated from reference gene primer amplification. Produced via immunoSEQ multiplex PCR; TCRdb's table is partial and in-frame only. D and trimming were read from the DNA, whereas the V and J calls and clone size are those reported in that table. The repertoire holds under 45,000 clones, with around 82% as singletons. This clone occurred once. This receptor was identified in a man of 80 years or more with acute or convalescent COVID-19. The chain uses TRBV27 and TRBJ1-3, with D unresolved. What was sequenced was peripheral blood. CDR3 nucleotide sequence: TGTGCCAGCGGTCTTGCGGGGTCTGGAAACACCATATATTTT. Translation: CASGLAGSGNTIYF.